This is a list of T cell receptor beta chains from one sample in a study of technical replicates of blood from a few donors. The protocol was immunoSEQ multiplex PCR, while the TCRdb copy is restricted to in-frame clones and leaves out a portion. The data contain 95,000 or so clones, roughly 95% of them singletons. Material for sequencing was T cells isolated from PBMCs. Source of these receptors: a human donor in good health. Both conserved end residues are part of each CDR3. D genes are given only for firm matches. Part of the rows lack a size; the others show once, few, many or a class for expanded clones.

TRBV12-5	TRBD1	.	TRBJ1-3	CASRDRDSGNTIYF	TGTGCTAGTAGAGACAGGGACTCTGGAAACACCATATATTTT
TRBV4-2	TRBD1	.	TRBJ1-2	CASSRGTGVDYGYTF	TGTGCCAGCAGCCGGGGGACAGGGGTTGACTATGGCTACACCTTC
TRBV10-3	.	.	TRBJ2-3	CAISEPAGHEDTDTQYF	TGTGCCATCAGTGAGCCGGCTGGACACGAAGACACAGATACGCAGTATTTT
TRBV4-1	TRBD1	.	TRBJ2-5	CASSPRAGGFETQYF	TGCGCCAGCAGCCCCAGGGCAGGGGGCTTCGAGACCCAGTACTTC
TRBV5-6	.	.	TRBJ2-3	CASSFPSDMLYF	TGTGCCAGCAGCTTCCCCAGTGACATGCTGTATTTT
TRBV4-3	TRBD2	.	TRBJ2-3	CASSLQRETQYF	TGCGCCAGCAGCCTACAGCGGGAGACGCAGTATTTT
TRBV6-6	.	.	TRBJ2-7	CASSDRPVMYEQYF	TGTGCCAGCAGTGACAGGCCAGTGATGTACGAGCAGTACTTC
TRBV5-1	TRBD2	.	TRBJ2-1	CASSLGGVQLAALNEQFF	TGCGCCAGCAGCTTGGGGGGCGTGCAACTAGCGGCGCTCAATGAGCAGTTCTTC
TRBV9	.	.	TRBJ2-1	CASSQDGHVNEQFF	TGTGCCAGCAGCCAAGATGGACATGTAAATGAGCAGTTCTTC
TRBV7-2	.	.	TRBJ2-2	CASSLLALSGELFF	TGTGCCAGCAGCTTACTAGCGTTGAGCGGGGAGCTGTTTTTT
TRBV2	.	.	TRBJ1-5	CASSETVSNQPQHF	TGTGCCAGCAGTGAGACAGTTAGCAATCAGCCCCAGCATTTT
TRBV15	.	.	TRBJ2-7	CATSRDQGGEQYF	TGTGCCACCAGCAGGGACCAGGGGGGCGAGCAGTACTTC
TRBV6-5	TRBD2	.	TRBJ2-2	CASMGGLNTGELFF	TGTGCCAGCATGGGAGGGCTTAACACCGGGGAGCTGTTTTTT
TRBV7-8	.	.	TRBJ1-2	CASSLAGRSFYGYTF	TGTGCCAGCAGCTTAGCGGGCAGATCCTTCTATGGCTACACCTTC
TRBV7-3	.	.	TRBJ2-1	CASSLEATRVNEQFF	TGTGCCAGCAGCTTGGAAGCGACTAGAGTCAATGAGCAGTTCTTC
TRBV29-1	TRBD2	.	TRBJ2-1	CSVEEGERESNEQFF	TGCAGCGTTGAAGAAGGAGAGCGGGAATCCAATGAGCAGTTCTTC
TRBV7-3	TRBD1	.	TRBJ1-2	CASSLTPRQGDSNYGYTF	TGTGCCAGCAGCTTAACCCCCCGACAGGGGGACTCTAACTATGGCTACACCTTC
TRBV21-1	.	once	TRBJ2-7	CASSPSGTSGTEQYF	TGTGCCAGCAGCCCATCCGGGACTAGCGGGACCGAGCAGTACTTC
TRBV28	TRBD1	many	TRBJ2-3	CASRDRGGTDTQYF	TGTGCCAGCAGGGACAGGGGGGGCACAGATACGCAGTATTTT
TRBV30	.	.	TRBJ1-5	CAWSRNFQGTGQPQHF	TGTGCCTGGAGCCGAAATTTCCAGGGGACGGGTCAGCCCCAGCATTTT
TRBV5-4	TRBD2	once	TRBJ2-5	CASSPSSGQETQYF	TGTGCCAGCAGTCCTTCTAGCGGGCAAGAGACCCAGTACTTC
TRBV7-2	TRBD2	.	TRBJ2-5	CASSTPVLAGVQETQYF	TGTGCCAGCAGCACACCAGTTCTGGCGGGAGTCCAAGAGACCCAGTACTTC
TRBV15	.	.	TRBJ2-1	CATSRGVEERSEQFF	TGTGCCACCAGCAGAGGGGTGGAAGAGCGATCTGAGCAGTTCTTC
TRBV2	TRBD1	.	TRBJ2-3	CASSSTGQGTDTQYF	TGTGCCAGCAGTTCCACGGGACAGGGGACAGATACGCAGTATTTT
TRBV7-3	TRBD2	.	TRBJ2-1	CASSLMREGLDEQFF	TGTGCCAGCAGCTTAATGCGGGAGGGCCTCGATGAGCAGTTCTTC
TRBV4-3	TRBD1	.	TRBJ1-2	CASSQAQGGGGGYGYTF	TGCGCCAGCAGCCAAGCCCAAGGAGGGGGCGGTGGCTATGGCTACACCTTC
TRBV5-1	TRBD1	once	TRBJ2-7	CASSPGTDSYEQYF	TGCGCCAGCAGTCCGGGGACAGATTCCTACGAGCAGTACTTC
TRBV19	TRBD1	.	TRBJ1-5	CASSTRTGSFNQPQHF	TGTGCCAGTAGTACTCGGACAGGGTCTTTTAATCAGCCCCAGCATTTT
TRBV6-5	.	.	TRBJ1-1	CASSHPQGNTEAFF	TGTGCCAGCAGTCATCCACAGGGGAACACTGAAGCTTTCTTT
TRBV27	TRBD2	.	TRBJ2-1	CASRLAGGGYNEQFF	TGTGCCAGCAGGTTAGCGGGAGGGGGATACAATGAGCAGTTCTTC
TRBV11-3	.	.	TRBJ1-1	CASSFRLAEAFF	TGTGCCAGCAGCTTCAGGCTGGCTGAAGCTTTCTTT
TRBV30	.	.	TRBJ1-2	CAWSGQVANYGYTF	TGTGCCTGGAGTGGGCAGGTCGCTAACTATGGCTACACCTTC
TRBV7-2	.	.	TRBJ2-1	CASSTSITRNEQFF	TGTGCCAGCAGCACTAGCATCACCCGCAATGAGCAGTTCTTC
TRBV29-1	.	.	TRBJ1-1	CSVEGSLNTEAFF	TGCAGCGTTGAGGGCAGCCTGAACACTGAAGCTTTCTTT
TRBV11-2	TRBD2	.	TRBJ2-1	CASSLVSGGPYNEQFF	TGTGCCAGCAGCTTAGTTTCGGGAGGGCCTTACAATGAGCAGTTCTTC
TRBV4-2	.	.	TRBJ2-1	CASSQDRVGGGNEQFF	TGTGCCAGCAGCCAAGATAGGGTTGGAGGCGGGAATGAGCAGTTCTTC
TRBV9	.	few	TRBJ1-1	CASSVGGDTEAFF	TGTGCCAGCAGCGTAGGGGGGGACACTGAAGCTTTCTTT
TRBV6-5	.	.	TRBJ1-4	CASMDTATNEKLFF	TGTGCCAGCATGGACACAGCTACTAATGAAAAACTGTTTTTT
TRBV6-6	.	.	TRBJ1-5	CASSRQTSNQPQHF	TGTGCCAGCAGTCGACAGACCAGCAATCAGCCCCAGCATTTT
TRBV7-9	TRBD1	.	TRBJ2-1	CASSLEPVQGARNEQFF	TGTGCCAGCAGCTTAGAGCCGGTACAGGGGGCGCGCAATGAGCAGTTCTTC
TRBV5-1	.	.	TRBJ2-1	CASSLGQYNEQFF	TGCGCCAGCAGCTTGGGACAGTACAATGAGCAGTTCTTC
TRBV6-5	TRBD2	.	TRBJ2-5	CASSYREGQETQYF	TGTGCCAGCAGTTACCGGGAGGGCCAAGAGACCCAGTACTTC
TRBV9	TRBD2	.	TRBJ2-1	CASSVTSGYNEQFF	TGTGCCAGCAGCGTGACTAGCGGCTACAATGAGCAGTTCTTC
TRBV6-4	.	.	TRBJ2-5	CASSGNPRGETQYF	TGTGCCAGCAGTGGTAATCCTAGGGGGGAGACCCAGTACTTC
TRBV10-3	TRBD2	.	TRBJ2-1	CAISDLAGESYNEQFF	TGTGCCATCAGTGATTTAGCGGGAGAGTCCTACAATGAGCAGTTCTTC
TRBV6-6	.	.	TRBJ1-5	CASGFQQGPNQPQHF	TGTGCCAGCGGATTTCAACAGGGTCCAAATCAGCCCCAGCATTTT
TRBV7-3	.	.	TRBJ1-5	CASSLSQGQPQHF	TGTGCCAGCAGCTTATCTCAGGGGCAGCCCCAGCATTTT
TRBV30	.	.	TRBJ2-3	CAWTVGGSEDTQYF	TGTGCCTGGACCGTTGGGGGGTCGGAAGATACGCAGTATTTT
TRBV7-9	.	.	TRBJ1-1	CASSPGFYTEAFF	TGTGCCAGCAGCCCAGGTTTTTACACTGAAGCTTTCTTT
TRBV7-8	TRBD1	.	TRBJ1-4	CASSIGGTGRPNEKLFF	TGTGCCAGCAGCATAGGAGGGACAGGGAGACCTAATGAAAAACTGTTTTTT
TRBV2	.	.	TRBJ1-4	CASSALTANEKLFF	TGTGCCAGCAGCGCGTTAACGGCTAATGAAAAACTGTTTTTT
TRBV7-9	.	.	TRBJ1-1	CASSFIQGNRREAFF	TGTGCCAGCAGCTTCATCCAGGGGAATAGGCGTGAAGCTTTCTTT
TRBV19	.	.	TRBJ1-2	CASSVSWRGYTF	TGTGCCAGTAGTGTGTCCTGGAGAGGCTACACCTTC
TRBV27	TRBD2	.	TRBJ2-1	CASSPSRERDNEQFF	TGTGCCAGCAGTCCGTCGCGGGAGAGAGACAATGAGCAGTTCTTC